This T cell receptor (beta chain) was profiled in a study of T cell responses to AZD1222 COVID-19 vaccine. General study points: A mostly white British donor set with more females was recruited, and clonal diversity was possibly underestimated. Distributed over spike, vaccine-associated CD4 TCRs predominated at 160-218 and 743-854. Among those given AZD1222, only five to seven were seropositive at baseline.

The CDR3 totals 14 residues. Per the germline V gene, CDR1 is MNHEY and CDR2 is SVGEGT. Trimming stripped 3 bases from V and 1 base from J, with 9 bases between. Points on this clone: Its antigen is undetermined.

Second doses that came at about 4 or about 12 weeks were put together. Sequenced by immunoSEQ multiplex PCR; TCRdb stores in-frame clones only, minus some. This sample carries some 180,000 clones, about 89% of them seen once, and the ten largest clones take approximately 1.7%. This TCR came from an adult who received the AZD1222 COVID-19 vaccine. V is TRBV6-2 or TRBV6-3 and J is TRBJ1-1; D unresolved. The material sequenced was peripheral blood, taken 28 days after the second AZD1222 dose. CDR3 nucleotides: TGTGCCAGCAGTTATCAGGCAGGGAACACTGAAGCTTTCTTT. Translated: CASSYQAGNTEAFF.